This T cell receptor beta chain originates from a study of technical replicates of blood from four donors. The method was immunoSEQ multiplex PCR; TCRdb's version includes in-frame clones alone and lacks a portion of them. The table includes more than 65,000 clones, 97% detected once. This CDR3 is 16 amino acids long. Trimming took 5 bases from V and 7 from J; bases not matched to a gene: 14. Germline V lookup: CDR1 MGHRA, CDR2 YSYEKL. This chain connects TRBV4-1 to TRBJ2-1; 7 bases are shared with TRBD2. The material sequenced was T cells isolated from PBMCs. The TCR originated in a human donor in good health. The CDR3: CASSGRDGGGWNEQFF. The CDR3 DNA sequence: TGCGCCAGCAGCGGGCGGGACGGCGGGGGATGGAATGAGCAGTTCTTC.